Below, one T cell receptor beta chain is given with its context. Using RNA transcripts as the source, TCR beta CDR3 regions were amplified. Initially, a first-round RT-PCR of the TCR CDR3 employed the HTBI primer set. One entry per CDR3 protein, called by TCRdb with MiXCR from the multiplex PCR reads. The sample records around 350,000 distinct CDR3 sequences, approximately 19% being singletons. V shed 3 bases and J 5 bases; nucleotides not matched to a gene: 6. Germline V CDR1 and CDR2: DFQATT, SNEGSKA (reference sequence). CDR3 length: 13 residues. The data originate from a study of T cells in Graves' hyperthyroidism and ophthalmopathy.

The chain joins TRBV20-1 to TRBJ1-1; 7 bases agree with TRBD1. Sequencing used blood. The clonotype originates from a woman between 18 and 30 years old with Graves' hyperthyroidism. The DNA of the CDR3 is TGCAGTGCTAGGGGGGACAGATATACTGAAGCTTTCTTT. Amino acids: CSARGDRYTEAFF.